One and the same sample provided the 4 T cell receptor beta chains below, sequenced in a study of T cell repertoires in cytomegalovirus infection. These TCRs' antigens remain unknown. TCRdb reanalysed the reads using MiXCR and keeps one entry per CDR3 protein. The sample contains approximately 600,000 distinct CDR3 sequences, almost 40% of which appear only once. Sample: cultured PBMCs, taken from culture after CMV antigen stimulation. These receptor sequences come from a human donor in good health (CMV status not recorded). Some clones in this sample may be carry-over from other donors' samples.

This sequence joins TRBV5-1 and TRBJ2-3, with 11 bases that match TRBD2. The CDR3 loop spans 17 amino acids. The V and J ends lost 0 bases and 2 bases, in that order; junction bases with no gene match: 5. In germline, CDR1 is SGHRS, CDR2 YFSETQ. The CDR3 loop is CASSLGLAGGPTDTQYF. CDR3 nucleotide sequence: TGCGCCAGCAGCTTGGGGCTAGCGGGAGGACCCACAGATACGCAGTATTTT. Full variable domain (rest looked up from reference TRBV5-1 and TRBJ2-3): KAGVTQTPRYLIKTRGQQVTLSCSPISGHRSVSWYQQTPGQGLQFLFEYFSETQRNKGNFPGRFSGRQFSNSRSEMNVSTLELGDSALYLCASSLGLAGGPTDTQYFGPGTRLTVL.

The table lists this clonotype with a few counts. V and J are TRBV7-2 and TRBJ2-2; tentative D call: TRBD2 (6 bases). Germline assignment: CDR1 SGHTA and CDR2 FQGNSA. CDR3 size: 14 residues. V dropped 5 bases and J dropped 2 bases, with 9 bases sitting between them. The CDR3 region is CASSRDSNTGELFF. The CDR3 DNA reads TGTGCCAGCAGCAGGGACTCAAACACCGGGGAGCTGTTTTTT.

The chain carries TRBV5-1 and TRBJ2-3, with 7 bases identical to TRBD2. The germline V gene has CDR1 SGHRS and CDR2 YFSETQ. The CDR3 sequence is 14 residues long. V dropped 6 bases and J dropped 2; count of bases not matched to a gene: 6. CDR3 sequence (DNA): TGCGCCAGCAACCCGGGACTACACACAGATACGCAGTATTTT. It is translated as CASNPGLHTDTQYF.

The chain links TRBV29-1 to TRBJ2-5; a weak D match, TRBD1 (6 bases). Trimming left V 6 bases short and J 2 bases short, with 13 bases between. The CDR3 covers 13 residues. Germline CDR1 SQVTM, CDR2 ANQGSEA. The CDR3 sequence is CSVRRDIQETQYF. The DNA of the CDR3 is TGCAGCGTCCGACGGGACATACAAGAGACCCAGTACTTC.